This T cell receptor (beta chain) was captured in a study of shared clonotypes between healthy human individuals. Measured with immunoSEQ multiplex PCR; TCRdb has only the in-frame clones, and not every one. The data hold around 480,000 clones, with about 79% observed a single time. Germline CDR1 reads LNHDA; CDR2 reads SQIVND (reference sequence). The CDR3 is made up of 13 amino acids. V shed 5 bases and J 1 base; nucleotides not matched to a gene: 0. This clonotype was obtained from a woman aged 40-49 years in good health. Some clones in this sample may be carry-over from other donors' samples. This sequence joins TRBV19 and TRBJ2-3; TRBD1 matches 7 bases. The material sequenced was PBMCs. The CDR3 protein is CASSGQGTDTQYF. The CDR3 nucleotides are TGTGCCAGTAGTGGACAGGGCACAGATACGCAGTATTTT.